This TCR beta chain comes out of a study of cytomegalovirus exposure and HLA in healthy donors. As for the study in general: In a previous analysis, nearly 120 million unique TCR beta sequences were found from 150 million to 200 million T cells. Researchers found that roughly 81% of just under 400 genotyped donors fell within the Caucasian-associated ancestry cluster.

60 Vbeta and 13 Jbeta primers were used in PCR. Per the authors' pipeline: Around 10 million of the roughly 80 million unique TCR beta chains counted in a later analysis were shared. Using immunoSEQ multiplex PCR, the repertoire was profiled, and TCRdb retains in-frame clones only, with some absent. V and J calls and clone size are as listed in that table; D and trimming were resolved from the DNA. The sample comprises 100,000 to 150,000 clones, over 70% of which are singletons, and 3.5% to 4.5% rests with the top ten. The receptor was isolated from a man aged 40-55 years in good health and CMV-seropositive. The sample taken for sequencing was PBMCs.

The CDR3 is CASSAGSGTNTGELFF. DNA of the CDR3: TGTGCCAGCAGCGCCGGGAGCGGGACTAACACCGGGGAGCTGTTTTTT. The chain carries TRBV9 and TRBJ2-2, with TRBD2 matching 7 bases. CDR3 length: 16 residues. Trimming at V came to 3 bases and at J to 2 bases, leaving 7 bases not matched to a gene. Germline V CDR1 and CDR2: SGDLS, YYNGEE. Drawing the rest from reference TRBV9 and TRBJ2-2, the complete variable domain is DSGVTQTPKHLITATGQRVTLRCSPRSGDLSVYWYQQSLDQGLQFLIQYYNGEERAKGNILERFSAQQFPDLHSELNLSSLELGDSALYFCASSAGSGTNTGELFFGEGSRLTVL.